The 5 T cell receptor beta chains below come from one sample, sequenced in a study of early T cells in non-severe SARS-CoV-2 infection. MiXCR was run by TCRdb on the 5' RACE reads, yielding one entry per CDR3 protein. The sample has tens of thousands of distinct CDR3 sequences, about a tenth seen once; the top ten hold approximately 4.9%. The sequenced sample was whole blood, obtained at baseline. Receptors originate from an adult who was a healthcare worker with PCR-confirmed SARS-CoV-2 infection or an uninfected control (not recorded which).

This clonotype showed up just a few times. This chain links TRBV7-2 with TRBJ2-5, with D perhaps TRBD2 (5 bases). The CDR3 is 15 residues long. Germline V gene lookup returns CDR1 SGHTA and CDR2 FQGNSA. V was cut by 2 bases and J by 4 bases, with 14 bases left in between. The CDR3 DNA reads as TGTGCCAGCAGCTTATCGGGGTCTCTATTAGAGACCCAGTACTTC. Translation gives CASSLSGSLLETQYF.

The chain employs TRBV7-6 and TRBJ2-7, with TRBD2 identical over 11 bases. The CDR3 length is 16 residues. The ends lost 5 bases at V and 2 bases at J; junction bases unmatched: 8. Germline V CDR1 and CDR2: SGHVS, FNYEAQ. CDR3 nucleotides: TGTGCCAGCAGCCGAAGGACTAGCGGGTTCCCCTACGAGCAGTACTTC. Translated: CASSRRTSGFPYEQYF. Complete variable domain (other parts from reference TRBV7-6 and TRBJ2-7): GAGVSQSPRYKVTKRGQDVALRCDPISGHVSLYWYRQALGQGPEFLTYFNYEAQQDKSGLPNDRFSAERPEGSISTLTIQRTEQRDSAMYRCASSRRTSGFPYEQYFGPGTRLTVT.

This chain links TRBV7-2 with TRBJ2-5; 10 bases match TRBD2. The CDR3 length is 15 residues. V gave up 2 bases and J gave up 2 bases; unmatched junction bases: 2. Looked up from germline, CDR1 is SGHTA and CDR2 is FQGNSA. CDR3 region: CASSLTTSGQETQYF. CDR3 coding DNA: TGTGCCAGCAGCTTAACGACTAGCGGGCAAGAGACCCAGTACTTC.

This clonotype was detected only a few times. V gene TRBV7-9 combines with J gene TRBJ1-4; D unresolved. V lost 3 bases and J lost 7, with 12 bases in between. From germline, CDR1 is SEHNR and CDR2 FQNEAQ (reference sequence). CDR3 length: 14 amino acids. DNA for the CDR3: TGTGCCAGCAGCTTTGGACCGGGCGGTGAAAAACTGTTTTTT. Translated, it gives CASSFGPGGEKLFF. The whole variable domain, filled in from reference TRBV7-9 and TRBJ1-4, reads DTGVSQNPRHKITKRGQNVTFRCDPISEHNRLYWYRQTLGQGPEFLTYFQNEAQLEKSRLLSDRFSAERPKGSFSTLEIQRTEQGDSAMYLCASSFGPGGEKLFFGSGTQLSVL.

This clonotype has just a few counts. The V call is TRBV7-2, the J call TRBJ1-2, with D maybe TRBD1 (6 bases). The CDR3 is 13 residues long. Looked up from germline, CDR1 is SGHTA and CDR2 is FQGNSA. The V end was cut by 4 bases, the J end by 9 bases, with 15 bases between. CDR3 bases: TGTGCCAGCAGCTCCACCGCCGGACAGAGCTACACCTTC. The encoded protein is CASSSTAGQSYTF.